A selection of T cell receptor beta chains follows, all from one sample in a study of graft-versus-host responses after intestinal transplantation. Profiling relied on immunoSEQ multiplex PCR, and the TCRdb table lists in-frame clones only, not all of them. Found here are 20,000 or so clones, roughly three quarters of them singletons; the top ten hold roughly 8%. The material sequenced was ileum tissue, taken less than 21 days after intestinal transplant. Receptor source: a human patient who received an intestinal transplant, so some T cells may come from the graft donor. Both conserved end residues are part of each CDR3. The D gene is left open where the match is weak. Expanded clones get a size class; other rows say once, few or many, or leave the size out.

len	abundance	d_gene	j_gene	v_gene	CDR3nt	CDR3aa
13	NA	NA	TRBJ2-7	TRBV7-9	TGTGCCAGCAGCTCCCAGGGGAAGTACGAGCAGTACTTC	CASSSQGKYEQYF
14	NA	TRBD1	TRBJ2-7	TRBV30	TGTGCCTGGAGCGGGGACAGCCGAACCTACGAGCAGTACTTC	CAWSGDSRTYEQYF
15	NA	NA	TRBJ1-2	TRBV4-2	TGTGCCAGCAGCCAAAGTATACTCTGGAACTATGGCTACACCTTC	CASSQSILWNYGYTF
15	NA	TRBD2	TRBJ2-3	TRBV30	TGTGCCTGGAGTCTACTAGCGACTAGCACAGATACGCAGTATTTT	CAWSLLATSTDTQYF
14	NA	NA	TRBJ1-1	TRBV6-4	TGTGCCAGCAGTCTTACCGGGACATCGGTAGAAGCTTTCTTT	CASSLTGTSVEAFF
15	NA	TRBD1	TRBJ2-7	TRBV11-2	TGTGCCAGCAGCTTCGGACAGGGGGCCTCCTACGAGCAGTACTTC	CASSFGQGASYEQYF
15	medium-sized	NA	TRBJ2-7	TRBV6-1	TGTGCCAGCAGTGAATGGGAGACATTCTCCTACGAGCAGTACTTC	CASSEWETFSYEQYF
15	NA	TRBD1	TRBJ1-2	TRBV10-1	TGCGCCAGCAGGCCCCCCCTGGGACAGAACTATGGCTACACCTTC	CASRPPLGQNYGYTF
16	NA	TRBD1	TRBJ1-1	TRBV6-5	TGTGCCAGCAGTTATCACCCCGGGACAGAGAACACTGAAGCTTTCTTT	CASSYHPGTENTEAFF
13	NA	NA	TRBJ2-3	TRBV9	TGTGCCAGCAGCGTAGCACTGGAGGGTGCGCAGTATTTT	CASSVALEGAQYF
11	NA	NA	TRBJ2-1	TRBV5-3	TGTGCCAGAAGCTTGCGTCTTGAGCAGTTCTTC	CARSLRLEQFF
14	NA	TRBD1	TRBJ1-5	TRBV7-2	TGTGCCAGCAGCTTAACCGGGGACAGACAGCCCCAGCATTTT	CASSLTGDRQPQHF
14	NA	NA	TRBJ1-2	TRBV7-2	TGTGCCAGCAGCTCGAGAAGGGGTTGTTGTGGCTACACCTTC	CASSSRRGCCGYTF